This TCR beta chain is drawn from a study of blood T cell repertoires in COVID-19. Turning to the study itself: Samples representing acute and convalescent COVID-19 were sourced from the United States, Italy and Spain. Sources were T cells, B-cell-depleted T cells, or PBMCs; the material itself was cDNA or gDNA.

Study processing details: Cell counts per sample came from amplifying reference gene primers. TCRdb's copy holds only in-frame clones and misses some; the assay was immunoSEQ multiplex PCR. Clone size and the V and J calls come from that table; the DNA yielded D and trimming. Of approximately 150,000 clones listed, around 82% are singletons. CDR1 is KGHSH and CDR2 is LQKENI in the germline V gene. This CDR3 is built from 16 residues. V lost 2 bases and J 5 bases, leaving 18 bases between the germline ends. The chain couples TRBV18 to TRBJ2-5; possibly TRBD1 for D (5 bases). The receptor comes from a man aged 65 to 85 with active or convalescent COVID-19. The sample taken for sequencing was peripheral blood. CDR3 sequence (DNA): TGTGCCAGCTCACCAGCAACTTCAGGGAATCGGGAGACCCAGTACTTC. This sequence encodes CASSPATSGNRETQYF.